Only one count was recorded for the clone carrying this T cell receptor beta chain. Antigen specificity is unknown. TCR beta CDR3 amplification used RNA transcripts. First-round RT-PCR used HTBI primers; second-round multiplex PCR followed. Via MiXCR, TCRdb re-called the multiplex PCR reads, giving one row per CDR3 protein. Among a few hundred thousand distinct CDR3 sequences, under 45% were seen once, and the ten largest hold roughly 4%. The sample comes from a study of Graves' ophthalmopathy and Graves' hyperthyroidism. Study-level background: Over 18 months of follow-up, stable hyperthyroidism required that no ophthalmopathy appear.

The CDR3 sequence is 13 residues long. The trim removed 4 bases at V and 6 bases at J, leaving 6 bases unmatched. The germline gives CDR1 MNHNY, CDR2 SVGAGI (reference sequence). Points from the study as a whole: The study's model predicted ophthalmopathy progression at about 68% sensitivity and about 72% specificity.

Sequenced sample: peripheral blood or thyroid tissue (not recorded which). This chain uses TRBV6-6 with TRBJ2-7; TRBD1 agrees at 7 bases. This sequence originates from an adult man with Graves' hyperthyroidism. The CDR3: CASSSQGLGEQYF. For the CDR3, the DNA is TGTGCCAGCAGTTCACAGGGGCTGGGCGAGCAGTACTTC.